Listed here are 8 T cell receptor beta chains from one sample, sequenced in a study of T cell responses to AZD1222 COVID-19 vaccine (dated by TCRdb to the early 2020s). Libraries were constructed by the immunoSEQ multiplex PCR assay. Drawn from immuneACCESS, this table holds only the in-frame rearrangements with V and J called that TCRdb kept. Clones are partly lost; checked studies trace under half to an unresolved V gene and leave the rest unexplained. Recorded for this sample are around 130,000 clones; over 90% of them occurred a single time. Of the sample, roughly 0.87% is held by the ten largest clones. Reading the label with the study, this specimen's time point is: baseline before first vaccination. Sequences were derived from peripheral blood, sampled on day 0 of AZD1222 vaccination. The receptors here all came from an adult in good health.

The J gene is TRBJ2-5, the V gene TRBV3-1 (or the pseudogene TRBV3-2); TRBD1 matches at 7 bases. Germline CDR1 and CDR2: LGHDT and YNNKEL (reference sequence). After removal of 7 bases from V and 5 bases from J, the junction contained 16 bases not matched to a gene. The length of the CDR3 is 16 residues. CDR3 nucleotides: TGTGCCAGCACCGACGTAAACCTTGACAGGGCTGAGACCCAGTACTTC. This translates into CASTDVNLDRAETQYF.

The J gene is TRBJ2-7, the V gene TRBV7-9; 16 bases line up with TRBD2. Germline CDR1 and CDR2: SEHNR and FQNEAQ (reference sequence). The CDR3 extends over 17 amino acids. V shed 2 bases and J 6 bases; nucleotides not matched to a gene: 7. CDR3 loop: CASSLHGTSGGAFEQYF. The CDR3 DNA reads TGTGCCAGCAGCTTACATGGGACTAGCGGGGGGGCCTTCGAGCAGTACTTC.

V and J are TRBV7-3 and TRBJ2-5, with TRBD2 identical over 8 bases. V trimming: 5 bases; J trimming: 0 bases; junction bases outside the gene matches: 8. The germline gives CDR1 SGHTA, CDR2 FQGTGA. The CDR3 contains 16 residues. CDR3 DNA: TGTGCCAGCAGCCGCTTCGGGGGGGCTAACCAAGAGACCCAGTACTTC. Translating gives CASSRFGGANQETQYF. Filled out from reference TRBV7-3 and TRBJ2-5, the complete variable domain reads GAGVSQTPSNKVTEKGKYVELRCDPISGHTALYWYRQSLGQGPEFLIYFQGTGAADDSGLPNDRFFAVRPEGSVSTLKIQRTERGDSAVYLCASSRFGGANQETQYFGPGTRLLVL.

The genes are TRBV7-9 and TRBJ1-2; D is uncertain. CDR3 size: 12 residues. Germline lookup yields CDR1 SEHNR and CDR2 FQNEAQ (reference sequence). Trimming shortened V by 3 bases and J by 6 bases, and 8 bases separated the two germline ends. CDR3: CASSLRPDGYTF. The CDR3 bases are TGTGCCAGCAGCTTGAGGCCGGATGGCTACACCTTC. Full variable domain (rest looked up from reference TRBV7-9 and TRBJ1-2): DTGVSQNPRHKITKRGQNVTFRCDPISEHNRLYWYRQTLGQGPEFLTYFQNEAQLEKSRLLSDRFSAERPKGSFSTLEIQRTEQGDSAMYLCASSLRPDGYTFGSGTRLTVV.

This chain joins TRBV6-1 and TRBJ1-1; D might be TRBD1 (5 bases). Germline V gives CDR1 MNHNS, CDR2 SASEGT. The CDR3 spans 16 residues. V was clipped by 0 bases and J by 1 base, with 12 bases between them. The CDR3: CASSEAAIRGNTEAFF. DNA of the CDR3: TGTGCCAGCAGTGAAGCCGCCATTAGGGGGAACACTGAAGCTTTCTTT.

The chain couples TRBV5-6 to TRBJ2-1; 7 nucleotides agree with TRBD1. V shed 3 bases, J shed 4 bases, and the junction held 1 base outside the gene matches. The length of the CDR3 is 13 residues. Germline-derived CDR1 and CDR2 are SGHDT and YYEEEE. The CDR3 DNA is TGTGCCAGCAGCTCGACAGGGTACAATGAGCAGTTCTTC. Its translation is CASSSTGYNEQFF.

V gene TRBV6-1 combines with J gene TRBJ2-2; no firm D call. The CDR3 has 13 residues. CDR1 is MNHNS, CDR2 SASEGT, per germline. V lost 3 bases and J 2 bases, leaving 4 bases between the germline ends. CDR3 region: CASSDINTGELFF. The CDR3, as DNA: TGTGCCAGCAGTGATATTAACACCGGGGAGCTGTTTTTT.

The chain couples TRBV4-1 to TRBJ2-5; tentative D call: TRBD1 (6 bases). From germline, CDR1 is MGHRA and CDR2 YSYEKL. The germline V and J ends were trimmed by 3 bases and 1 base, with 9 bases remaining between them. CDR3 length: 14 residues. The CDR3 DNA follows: TGCGCCAGCAGCCAGACAGGACTCCAAGAGACCCAGTACTTC. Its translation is CASSQTGLQETQYF.